This T cell receptor beta chain was sequenced in a study of PD-1 blockade in classical Hodgkin lymphoma. Whole-study results and caveats: Complete responders showed a baseline diversity that resembled the diversity of newly diagnosed patients. Relative to healthy donors, newly diagnosed patients reportedly had lower baseline TCR diversity, which was reported as lower still in relapsed/refractory patients. CD8+ TCR diversity did not rise significantly by C4D1, unlike CD4+. Exclusion was applied to patients who started nivolumab under 1 year after ASCT.

Concerning this clone: As yet, its antigen is unknown.

Trimming took off 8 bases at V and 5 bases at J, with 9 bases between the two ends. CDR3 size: 11 residues. Looked up from germline, CDR1 is MNHNS and CDR2 is SASEGT. The patients all showed relapse after autologous stem cell transplantation, while their brentuximab vedotin exposure varied. The study purified CD4+ T cells from thawed PBMCs using magnetic negative selection. Sequencing was performed with immunoSEQ multiplex PCR; in TCRdb, only in-frame clones are kept and a portion is missing. The profile shows 30,000 to 35,000 clones, approximately 90% of them singletons. The V call is TRBV6-1, the J call TRBJ1-1; no definite D call. Material: CD4+ T cells from blood, obtained at baseline. This sequence originates from a human donor with classical Hodgkin lymphoma. The CDR3 loop is CASLGRTEAFF. In nucleotides, the CDR3 is TGTGCCAGCCTCGGGCGGACTGAAGCTTTCTTT.